This T cell receptor beta chain originates from a study of beta chain features in type 1 diabetes. Study conclusions and caveats: Among type 1 diabetes patients, VDJ junctions had fewer insertions and more deletions.

This clone came up a few times. Its specificity is not known. The authors reverse transcribed all of the isolated RNA, so sequencing captured expressed TCRB transcripts. Here immunoSEQ multiplex PCR was the method, and the copy in TCRdb shows in-frame clones only, minus some. The sample includes hundreds of thousands of clones, about a sixth seen only once; the top ten take under 0.095%. Trimming took 3 bases from V and 4 from J; bases not matched to a gene: 8. CDR3 length equals 16 residues. Germline V lookup: CDR1 MDHEN, CDR2 SYDVKM. This TCR was sampled from a young man in good health. This chain connects TRBV28 to TRBJ2-7; 11 bases agree with TRBD2. Sequenced input: naive CD4+ T cells from blood. The CDR3 loop reads CASSLGVAGGKYEQYF. The CDR3 bases are TGTGCCAGCAGTTTGGGGGTAGCGGGAGGGAAGTACGAGCAGTACTTC.